This T cell receptor beta chain was recovered during a study of shared clonotypes between healthy human individuals. Study observations and caveats: The study generally estimated greater richness for naive than memory subsets. Compared with clonotypes that all four donors shared, non-shared clonotypes had lower generation probabilities.

Some clones are missing from TCRdb's copy, which holds only in-frame ones; the method was immunoSEQ multiplex PCR. The table includes about 110,000 clones, about 72% detected once. Healthy HIV-negative adults with no recent acute infections or vaccinations were recruited as donors. The CDR3 contains 14 residues. Germline CDR1 is LNHDA and CDR2 is SQIVND (reference sequence). As for this clone: Its antigen is not known.

The receptor's source is a woman under 40 in good health. The source material was memory CD8+ T cells sorted from blood. Subset: CD45RO+ cells pooled with CCR7-negative TemRA cells. The chain is built from TRBV19 and TRBJ2-5, with TRBD2 identical over 7 bases. The J call could be wrong; TRBJ2-7 is a better fit for the DNA end. For the CDR3, the DNA is TGTGCCAGTAGTGCCGGGACGGGGGGCTACGAGCAGTACTTC. Translation gives CASSAGTGGYEQYF.